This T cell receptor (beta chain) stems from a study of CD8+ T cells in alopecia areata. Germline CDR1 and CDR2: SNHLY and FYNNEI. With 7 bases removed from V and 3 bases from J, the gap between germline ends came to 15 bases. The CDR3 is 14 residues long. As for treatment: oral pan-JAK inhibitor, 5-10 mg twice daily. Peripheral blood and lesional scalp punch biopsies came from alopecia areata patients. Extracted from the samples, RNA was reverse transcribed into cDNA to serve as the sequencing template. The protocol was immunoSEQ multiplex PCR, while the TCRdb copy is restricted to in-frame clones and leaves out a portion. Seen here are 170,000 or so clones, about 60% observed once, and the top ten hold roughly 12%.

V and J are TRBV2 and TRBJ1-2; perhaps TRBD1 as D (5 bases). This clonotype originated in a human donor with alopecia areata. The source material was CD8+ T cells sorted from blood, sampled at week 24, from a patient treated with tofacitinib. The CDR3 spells CASTYLGRDYGYTF. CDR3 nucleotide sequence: TGTGCCAGCACCTATCTGGGGCGGGACTATGGCTACACCTTC.